This passage covers 25 T cell receptor beta chains from one sample sequenced in a study of T cell responses to AZD1222 COVID-19 vaccine. Repertoires were generated with immunoSEQ multiplex PCR, while TCRdb's copy carries only in-frame clones and drops some. The table has 65,000 to 85,000 clones, roughly 85% seen once. This material consisted of peripheral blood, taken on day 0 of AZD1222 vaccination. These receptor sequences come from an adult in good health.

The chain carries TRBV3-1 (or the pseudogene TRBV3-2) and TRBJ2-5; TRBD2 matches at 9 bases. The CDR3 has 18 amino acids. Germline CDR1 reads LGHDT; CDR2 reads YNNKEL (reference sequence). V was clipped by 0 bases and J by 3 bases; unmatched bases: 11. The DNA of the CDR3 is TGTGCCAGCAGCCAAGATCTAAGGAGCGGGGGGCTCAAAGAGACCCAGTACTTC. Translation: CASSQDLRSGGLKETQYF.

The sample holds one count of this clone. The chain employs TRBV5-5 and TRBJ1-2; a weak D match, TRBD1 (5 bases). CDR1 and CDR2 (germline): SGHKS, YYEKEE (reference sequence). V was trimmed by 4 bases and J by 0 bases, leaving 7 bases between them. The CDR3 loop spans 13 amino acids. CDR3 protein: CASSRDPNYGYTF. CDR3 nucleotides: TGTGCCAGCAGCCGGGACCCTAACTATGGCTACACCTTC.

The rearrangement uses TRBV24-1 and TRBJ1-2; D uncertain. Per the germline V gene, CDR1 is KGHDR and CDR2 is SFDVKD. Between the trimmed V and J ends, which lost 0 bases and 0 bases, there was a span of 7 bases. There are 15 residues in the CDR3. CDR3 sequence reads: CATSDLLGTNYGYTF. The DNA of the CDR3 is TGTGCCACCAGTGATTTGTTAGGAACTAACTATGGCTACACCTTC.

The chain recombines TRBV7-2 with TRBJ2-3; TRBD2 matches at 12 bases. Germline V gives CDR1 SGHTA, CDR2 FQGNSA. The CDR3 is 18 amino acids. V shed 0 bases and J 4 bases; nucleotides not matched to a gene: 8. The CDR3, as DNA: TGTGCCAGCAGCTTAGCGCTACTAGCGGGGGGCCGCGCAGATACGCAGTATTTT. Translation gives CASSLALLAGGRADTQYF.

The chain recombines TRBV7-9 with TRBJ1-4; D is uncertain. CDR1 is SEHNR and CDR2 is FQNEAQ in the germline V gene (reference sequence). The CDR3 covers 14 residues. V lost 0 bases, J lost 4 bases, and 6 bases lay in between. CDR3 nucleotide sequence: TGTGCCAGCAGCTTAGCATGGATTAATGAAAAACTGTTTTTT. This codes for CASSLAWINEKLFF.

The CDR3 spells CASSVDIPGNSPLHF. CDR3 in DNA: TGTGCCAGCAGCGTAGATATTCCGGGGAATTCACCCCTCCACTTT. V is TRBV9 and J is TRBJ1-6; D is unclear. Germline V CDR1 and CDR2: SGDLS, YYNGEE. This CDR3 has 15 residues. V lost 0 bases to trimming and J lost 7 bases, with 11 bases between them.

The chain recombines TRBV19 with TRBJ1-5; D possibly corresponds to TRBD1 (6 bases). CDR3 length equals 13 residues. The V end was cut by 9 bases, the J end by 4 bases, with 13 bases between. Germline values: CDR1 LNHDA, CDR2 SQIVND (reference sequence). The CDR3 DNA reads TGTGCCAGCAAGACAGGTCGGAATCAGCCCCAGCATTTT. Its translation: CASKTGRNQPQHF.

This clone was seen only once. This chain links TRBV5-6 with TRBJ2-7; D perhaps matches TRBD1 (6 bases). Germline values: CDR1 SGHDT, CDR2 YYEEEE. Between the trimmed V and J ends, which lost 4 bases and 0 bases, there was a span of 20 bases. This CDR3 has 17 amino acids. The CDR3: CASSQNPGTTISYEQYF. The CDR3 bases are TGTGCCAGCAGCCAAAACCCCGGGACAACCATCTCCTACGAGCAGTACTTC.

The chain combines TRBV7-2 with TRBJ1-2; D is possibly TRBD1 (5 bases). V was cut by 0 bases and J by 4 bases, with 18 bases left in between. The CDR3 runs to 17 residues. Germline CDR1 SGHTA, CDR2 FQGNSA. CDR3 bases: TGTGCCAGCAGCTTAGCAACAGGCATGATGGGGACCTATGGCTACACCTTC. This codes for CASSLATGMMGTYGYTF.

The rearrangement joins TRBV6-5 to TRBJ1-5; a weak D match, TRBD1 (5 bases). Germline CDR1 is MNHEY and CDR2 is SVGAGI. Trimming cost V 6 bases and J 7 bases, with 13 bases left between them. The CDR3 contains 13 residues. CDR3 sequence: CASRRGFNQPQHF. In nucleotides, the CDR3 is TGTGCCAGCAGACGGGGGTTTAACCAGCCCCAGCATTTT.

The chain joins TRBV5-1 to TRBJ2-5; TRBD2 matches at 7 bases. V shed 1 base, J shed 2 bases, and the junction held 5 bases outside the gene matches. Germline V CDR1 and CDR2: SGHRS, YFSETQ. CDR3 length: 15 residues. The DNA of the CDR3 is TGCGCCAGCAGCTTGCAATTGCGGGAGCAAGAGACCCAGTACTTC. Amino acid sequence: CASSLQLREQETQYF.

J is TRBJ1-5 and V is TRBV6-5; D not certain. The CDR3 runs 13 residues. CDR1 is MNHEY, CDR2 SVGAGI, per germline. Trimming shortened V by 6 bases and J by 3 bases, and 9 bases separated the two germline ends. CDR3 sequence (DNA): TGTGCCAGCAGGAGAGACCTCAATCAGCCCCAGCATTTT. Its protein product is CASRRDLNQPQHF.

This clone came up once. The chain uses TRBV6-5 and TRBJ1-3; D is ambiguous. Trimming left V 6 bases short and J 4 bases short, with 7 bases between. The CDR3 covers 12 residues. Germline-derived CDR1 and CDR2 are MNHEY and SVGAGI. CDR3 protein: CASSHEGNTIYF. The CDR3 coding sequence is TGTGCCAGCAGCCACGAGGGAAACACCATATATTTT.

The chain is built from TRBV28 and TRBJ1-1, with D possibly being TRBD1 (5 bases). This CDR3 spans 15 amino acids. Trimming stripped 7 bases from V and 1 base from J, with 16 bases between. Looked up from germline, CDR1 is MDHEN and CDR2 is SYDVKM. In nucleotides, the CDR3 is TGTGCCAGCAAGGGATCGGGGGACCCGAACACTGAAGCTTTCTTT. It is translated as CASKGSGDPNTEAFF.

The V gene is TRBV28, the J gene TRBJ1-2, with D unclear. In germline, CDR1 is MDHEN, CDR2 SYDVKM. This CDR3 is 11 amino acids long. V lost 4 bases to trimming and J lost 8 bases, with 8 bases between them. The CDR3 is CASSWQTGYTF. The CDR3 coding sequence is TGTGCCAGCAGTTGGCAGACGGGCTACACCTTC.

The chain is built from TRBV7-2 and TRBJ1-3; 9 bases are shared with TRBD1. CDR1 is SGHTA and CDR2 is FQGNSA in the germline V gene. V gave up 1 base and J gave up 4 bases; unmatched junction bases: 2. The CDR3 covers 15 residues. The CDR3 protein is CASSLGGTGGNTIYF. As DNA, the CDR3 is TGTGCCAGCAGCTTAGGGGGGACAGGGGGAAACACCATATATTTT.

The chain combines TRBV11-3 with TRBJ2-2; D is undetermined. Germline-derived CDR1 and CDR2 are SGHNT and YENEEA. Trimming took 0 bases from V and 4 from J, leaving 9 bases between them. This CDR3 region has 15 residues. CDR3 sequence reads: CASSLEGAGTGELFF. In DNA form, the CDR3 reads TGTGCCAGCAGCTTAGAGGGCGCCGGCACCGGGGAGCTGTTTTTT.

V is TRBV5-1 and J is TRBJ1-4; D call uncertain. Looked up from germline, CDR1 is SGHRS and CDR2 is YFSETQ. This CDR3 region has 14 residues. V lost 0 bases and J lost 7, with 10 bases in between. The CDR3 region is CASSLGPGSEKLFF. For the CDR3, the DNA is TGCGCCAGCAGCTTGGGCCCCGGGAGTGAAAAACTGTTTTTT.

The rearrangement links TRBV25-1 to TRBJ1-2; 8 bases match TRBD1. The germline CDR1 and CDR2 sequences are MGHDK and SYGVNS. With V trimmed by 7 bases and J by 4 bases, 5 bases remained unmatched. This CDR3 is 13 amino acids long. CDR3 amino acids: CASNAGGSYGYTF. CDR3 coding DNA: TGTGCCAGCAATGCAGGGGGCTCCTATGGCTACACCTTC.

This clone was found once. The chain employs TRBV6-2 or TRBV6-3 and TRBJ2-2, with D possibly TRBD1 on 5 matching bases. In germline, CDR1 is MNHEY, CDR2 SVGEGT. This CDR3 is built from 17 residues. Trimming left V 2 bases short and J 0 bases short, with 13 bases between. This CDR3 reads CASSYPPRAANTGELFF. CDR3 in DNA: TGTGCCAGCAGTTACCCGCCCAGGGCCGCGAACACCGGGGAGCTGTTTTTT.

This clone was seen only a few times. The V and J genes are TRBV30 and TRBJ1-3; D remains ambiguous. Germline assignment: CDR1 GTSNPN and CDR2 SVGIG (reference sequence). V was clipped by 2 bases and J by 4 bases, with 6 bases between them. The CDR3 consists of 12 residues. The CDR3 bases are TGTGCCTGGAGTTGGGCGGGAAACACCATATATTTT. Its protein is CAWSWAGNTIYF.

The V call is TRBV19, the J call TRBJ2-1; D possibly corresponds to TRBD1 (5 bases). Trimming shortened V by 10 bases and J by 3 bases, and 13 bases separated the two germline ends. The germline gives CDR1 LNHDA, CDR2 SQIVND (reference sequence). The CDR3 contains 13 residues. CDR3 nucleotide sequence: TGTGCCACCGCGACCGGACACTACAATGAGCAGTTCTTC. This translates into CATATGHYNEQFF.

This clone was found a few times. The chain has TRBV6-5 and TRBJ2-2; either TRBD1 or TRBD2 may supply D (5 bases each). From germline, CDR1 is MNHEY and CDR2 SVGAGI. This CDR3 spans 16 amino acids. Between the trimmed V and J ends, which lost 0 bases and 1 base, there was a span of 9 bases. CDR3 loop: CASSYSPGRNTGELFF. The DNA for the CDR3 is TGTGCCAGCAGTTACTCTCCGGGACGGAACACCGGGGAGCTGTTTTTT.

The V call is TRBV2, the J call TRBJ2-6, with D perhaps being TRBD1 or TRBD2 (6 bases each). The germline CDR1 and CDR2 sequences are SNHLY and FYNNEI. The CDR3 is 16 residues long. Deletions cut 7 bases from V and 1 base from J, with 14 bases between. CDR3 sequence: CASTTGGPSGANVLTF. DNA of the CDR3: TGTGCCAGCACCACTGGGGGGCCTTCTGGGGCCAACGTCCTGACTTTC. Drawing the rest from reference TRBV2 and TRBJ2-6, the complete variable domain is EPEVTQTPSHQVTQMGQEVILRCVPISNHLYFYWYRQILGQKVEFLVSFYNNEISEKSEIFDDQFSVERPDGSNFTLKIRSTKLEDSAMYFCASTTGGPSGANVLTFGAGSRLTVL.

The chain joins TRBV7-9 to TRBJ1-2; maybe TRBD1 (5 bases). Germline-derived CDR1 and CDR2 are SEHNR and FQNEAQ (reference sequence). Trimming stripped 2 bases from V and 12 bases from J, with 16 bases between. The CDR3 has 13 amino acids. The CDR3 is CASSLQGSRSDTF. The CDR3 DNA follows: TGTGCCAGCAGCTTACAGGGAAGTAGAAGTGACACCTTC.